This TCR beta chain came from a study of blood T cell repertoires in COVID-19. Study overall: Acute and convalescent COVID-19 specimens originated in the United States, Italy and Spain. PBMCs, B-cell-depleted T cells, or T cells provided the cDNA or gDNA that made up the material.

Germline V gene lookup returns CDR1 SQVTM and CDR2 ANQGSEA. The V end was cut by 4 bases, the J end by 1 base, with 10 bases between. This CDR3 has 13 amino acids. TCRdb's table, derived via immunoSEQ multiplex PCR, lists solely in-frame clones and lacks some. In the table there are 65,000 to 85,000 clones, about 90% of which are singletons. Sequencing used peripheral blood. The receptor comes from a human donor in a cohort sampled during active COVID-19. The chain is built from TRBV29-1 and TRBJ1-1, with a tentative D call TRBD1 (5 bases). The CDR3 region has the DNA TGCAGCGTTGGGGAGGGACCGAACACTGAAGCTTTCTTT. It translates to CSVGEGPNTEAFF.